This entry is about one TCR beta chain. No antigen is known for it. CDR1 and CDR2 from the germline V gene are SGHRS and YFSETQ. The CDR3 spans 15 residues. J lost 0 bases, V lost 1 base, and 1 base had no gene match. Some clones are missing from TCRdb's copy, which holds only in-frame ones; the method was immunoSEQ multiplex PCR. The sample lists over 2,000,000 clones; 90% to 95% were seen once. These data belong to a study of shared clonotypes between healthy human individuals. Study-wide results and caveats: Generally, naive subsets (rather than memory subsets) showed larger estimated richness.

Positively selected for CCR7, the CD45RO-negative cells used as naive CD8 cells excluded terminally differentiated effector memory CD45RA+ cells. J is TRBJ2-1 and V is TRBV5-1, with 7 bases that match TRBD2. The source material was naive CD8+ T cells from PBMCs. The receptor's source is a young man in good health. Some clones in this sample may be carry-over from other donors' samples. For the CDR3, the DNA is TGCGCCAGCAGCTTGCGCGGGGGCTCCTACAATGAGCAGTTCTTC. This codes for CASSLRGGSYNEQFF. The full variable domain, rest sourced from reference TRBV5-1 and TRBJ2-1, is KAGVTQTPRYLIKTRGQQVTLSCSPISGHRSVSWYQQTPGQGLQFLFEYFSETQRNKGNFPGRFSGRQFSNSRSEMNVSTLELGDSALYLCASSLRGGSYNEQFFGPGTRLTVL.